This T cell receptor (beta chain) appears in the sequencing data of a study of T cells in localized non-small cell lung cancer. Study-level findings and limits: Higher adjacent-lung clonality was associated with shorter survival. Appearances in adjacent lung were noted for a median roughly 50 of the top 100 tumor clones.

Concerning this clone itself: Its antigen is unknown.

Sequencing was performed with immunoSEQ multiplex PCR; in TCRdb, only in-frame clones are kept and a portion is missing. The profile shows under 40,000 clones, about 90% of them singletons. The CDR3 consists of 16 residues. V was shortened by 0 bases and J by 4 bases, with 13 bases between the two germline ends. Germline V gene data show CDR1 as SGHDT and CDR2 as YYEEEE. The sequencing here drew on peripheral blood mononuclear cells, taken before any cancer treatment. The rearrangement links TRBV5-6 to TRBJ1-4; D is uncertain. This receptor was identified in a man aged 40-75 years with stage III lung adenocarcinoma. CDR3 in amino acids: CASSLGRNPNNEKLFF. The CDR3 DNA sequence: TGTGCCAGCAGCTTGGGCAGGAACCCAAATAATGAAAAACTGTTTTTT. The full variable domain, rest sourced from reference TRBV5-6 and TRBJ1-4, is DAGVTQSPTHLIKTRGQQVTLRCSPKSGHDTVSWYQQALGQGPQFIFQYYEEEERQRGNFPDRFSGHQFPNYSSELNVNALLLGDSALYLCASSLGRNPNNEKLFFGSGTQLSVL.